This record concerns one TCR beta chain sequence. This clone has just a few counts. The specificity of this receptor is unknown. Nothing much larger sits one base from this clone, and base qualities are not available. TCRbeta CDR3 regions were amplified from genomic DNA by means of the immunoSEQ Assay, a bias-controlled multiplex PCR. The original methods were these. Within the assay, amplification of reference gene primers was used to estimate how many nucleated cells each sample contained. Sequence reads were collapsed and filtered to measure the absolute abundance of every unique TCRbeta CDR3 rearrangement. For each sample, productive Simpson clonality was calculated as the square root of Simpson's diversity index across productive rearrangements. The table was pulled from immuneACCESS by TCRdb, which kept in-frame rearrangements only. Such tables lose some clones; where checked, under half of the loss comes from unresolved V genes, and the rest has no known cause. The V and J calls and clone size come from that table; D and trimming were worked out from the DNA. The sample yields around 93,000 clones; about 87% were counted once. Of the sample, 15% falls within the top ten clones.

Taken from the germline V gene, the CDR1 and CDR2 loops are MGHRA and YSYEKL. Relative to germline, V is 1 base shorter and J is 4 bases shorter, with 11 bases between their ends. There are 15 amino acids in the CDR3, from cysteine to phenylalanine inclusive. The CDR3 DNA has 45 bases and is translated from base 1. Each collaborating institution followed its own protocols to collect whole blood in K2EDTA tubes. For TCRbeta analysis, collaborators shipped samples in one of three forms: frozen whole blood, isolated PBMCs, or DNA extracted from either of those sample types. These data are taken from a study of blood T cell repertoires in COVID-19 (dated by TCRdb to about 2020). With regard to the full study: Collaborator samples came from the United States, Italy and Spain and covered acute and convalescent phases of COVID-19. The material from the prospective study consisted of cDNA or gDNA derived from T cells, B-cell-depleted T cells, or PBMCs. Subjects who had been exposed to COVID-19, were actively infected with it, or had recovered from it provided the deeply sampled blood TCRbeta repertoires that made up the dataset. The repertoires were made available in a free public database intended to serve as a resource for research on the immune response to SARS-CoV-2. Samples came from the ongoing ImmuneRACE study (first 160 participants) plus 1,254 subjects from 6 global collaborators. Sample metadata almost always included a de-identified subject ID, COVID-19 status, age in years and sex. Where available, HLA class I and class II types were taken from metadata supplied by the sample provider and were not determined by assay-based typing.

Results and caveats for the whole study, not just this receptor: Clinical and demographic metadata were provided uncurated, with the amount varying by source and participant.

This clonotype was sampled from a human donor in a cohort sampled during active COVID-19. The rearranged segments are TRBV4-1 and TRBJ1-3; the D gene cannot be resolved reliably. Specimen: peripheral blood. Here is the DNA: TGCGCCAGCAGCCAAGGGTTTGTGGCCGGAAACACCATATATTTT. It translates as CASSQGFVAGNTIYF.